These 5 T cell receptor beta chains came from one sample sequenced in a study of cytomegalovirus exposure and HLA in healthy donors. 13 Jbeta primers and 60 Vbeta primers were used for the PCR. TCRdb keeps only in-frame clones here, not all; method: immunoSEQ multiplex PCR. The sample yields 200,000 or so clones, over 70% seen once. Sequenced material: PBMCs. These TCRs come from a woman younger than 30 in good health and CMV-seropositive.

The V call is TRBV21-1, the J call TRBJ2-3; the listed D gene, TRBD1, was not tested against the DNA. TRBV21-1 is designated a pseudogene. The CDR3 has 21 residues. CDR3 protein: CASSKVTVLTPAGNYTDTQYF. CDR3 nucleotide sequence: TGTGCCAGCAGCAAAGTGACCGTCCTAACTCCGGCAGGGAACTACACAGATACGCAGTATTTT.

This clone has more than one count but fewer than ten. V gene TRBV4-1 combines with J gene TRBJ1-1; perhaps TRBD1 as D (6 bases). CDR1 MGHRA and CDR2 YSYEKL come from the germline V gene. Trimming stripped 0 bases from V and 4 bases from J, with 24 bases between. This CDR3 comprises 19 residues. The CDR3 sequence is CASSQDRHDRLDVGTEAFF. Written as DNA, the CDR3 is TGCGCCAGCAGCCAAGATCGTCATGACAGGCTTGACGTGGGCACTGAAGCTTTCTTT.

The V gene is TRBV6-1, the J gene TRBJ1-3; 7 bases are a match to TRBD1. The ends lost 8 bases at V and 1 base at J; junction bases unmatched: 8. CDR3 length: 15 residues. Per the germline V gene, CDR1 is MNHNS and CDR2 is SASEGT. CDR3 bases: TGTGCCAGCGGCCGACAGGGAGGATCTGGAAACACCATATATTTT. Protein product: CASGRQGGSGNTIYF.

CDR3 DNA sequence: TGTGCCAGCAGCTTAGTTCCGCGGGGGAGCACAGATACGCAGTATTTT. Residues: CASSLVPRGSTDTQYF. The genes are TRBV7-8 and TRBJ2-3, with 7 nucleotides matching TRBD2. The V segment lost 1 base and the J segment 0 bases; nucleotides outside the gene matches: 4. This CDR3 contains 16 residues. Germline V gene lookup returns CDR1 SGHVS and CDR2 FQNEAQ.

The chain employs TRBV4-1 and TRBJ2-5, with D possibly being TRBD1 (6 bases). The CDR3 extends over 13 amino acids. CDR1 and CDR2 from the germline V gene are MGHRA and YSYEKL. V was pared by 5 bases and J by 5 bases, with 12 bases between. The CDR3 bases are TGCGCCAGCAGCATCACAGGGTTGGAGACCCAGTACTTC. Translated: CASSITGLETQYF.